These 9 T cell receptor beta chains came from one sample sequenced in a study of regulatory T cells in long-lasting Graves disease. This sample's time point: persistent/refractory GD, antithyroid drugs over 5 years with positive TRAb. RNA isolated from PBMCs was used to make the TCR library. Through Arm-PCR of CDR3 regions and iRepertoire HTBI primers, TCR beta libraries were built. TCRdb fed the multiplex PCR reads into MiXCR, producing one record per CDR3 protein. The sample has roughly 300,000 distinct CDR3 sequences; 15% to 20% are singletons. Sequenced material: peripheral blood mononuclear cells (PBMCs), taken when the disease was refractory, from a patient treated with antithyroid drugs. These receptors were taken from a female donor with Graves disease.

The table lists this clonotype with a few counts. This sequence joins TRBV27 and TRBJ1-2; D gene ambiguous. Germline V lookup: CDR1 MNHEY, CDR2 SMNVEV (reference sequence). With 6 bases removed from V and 7 bases from J, the gap between germline ends came to 15 bases. This CDR3 comprises 13 residues. The CDR3 is CASRFAGSIGYTF. The CDR3 nucleotides read TGTGCCAGCAGATTCGCCGGATCTATTGGCTACACCTTC.

This clonotype was counted many times. V usage is TRBV6-1 and J usage is TRBJ2-7; D gene uncertain. V gave up 2 bases and J gave up 0 bases, with 11 bases separating them. CDR3 size: 15 residues. Germline CDR1 and CDR2: MNHNS and SASEGT. CDR3 residues: CASSELAPISYEQYF. Written as DNA, the CDR3 is TGTGCCAGCAGTGAACTGGCACCAATCTCCTACGAGCAGTACTTC.

The chain uses TRBV14 and TRBJ2-2; TRBD2 aligns across 11 bases. CDR1 is SGHDN, CDR2 FVKESK, per germline. Germline trimming cut 1 base from V and 4 bases from J; bases unmatched to any gene: 5. This CDR3 contains 17 residues. This CDR3 is CASSQGGLAVFTGELFF. The CDR3 DNA is TGTGCCAGCAGCCAAGGGGGACTAGCGGTTTTCACCGGGGAGCTGTTTTTT.

Here the CDR3 reads CASSSATGGLAKNIQYF. The DNA for the CDR3 is TGTGCCAGCAGTTCCGCCACGGGGGGATTAGCCAAAAACATTCAGTACTTC. The V and J genes are TRBV27 and TRBJ2-4, with TRBD2 matching over 7 bases. Losses at the gene ends were 4 bases for V and 0 bases for J; bases not matched to a gene: 9. Per the germline V gene, CDR1 is MNHEY and CDR2 is SMNVEV (reference sequence). CDR3 length equals 17 residues.

The sample holds a few counts of this clonotype. The V gene is TRBV10-3, the J gene TRBJ1-5; no clear D. Germline loops: CDR1 ENHRY, CDR2 SYGVKD. The CDR3 spans 18 residues. The ends were cut back, 0 bases at V and 2 bases at J, with 17 bases in the middle. The CDR3 reads CAISESRQLGIGNQPQHF. DNA of the CDR3: TGTGCCATCAGTGAGTCAAGGCAGCTCGGAATAGGCAATCAGCCCCAGCATTTT.

There are many counts of this clonotype. This chain joins TRBV28 and TRBJ1-1; no clear D gene. Trimming cost V 7 bases and J 3 bases, with 9 bases left between them. The CDR3 extends over 12 amino acids. Looked up from germline, CDR1 is MDHEN and CDR2 is SYDVKM. The CDR3 coding sequence is TGTGCCAGCACTCTTGTGGACACTGAAGCTTTCTTT. This gives the protein CASTLVDTEAFF.

There are many counts of this clonotype. The chain combines TRBV12-5 with TRBJ2-5; 12 bases are a match to TRBD1. This CDR3 has 15 residues. Looked up from germline, CDR1 is LGHNT and CDR2 is FRNRAP. Trimming removed 5 bases from V and 3 bases from J; junction bases left unmatched: 4. The CDR3 loop is CASGTGTGGKETQYF. The CDR3 DNA is TGTGCTAGTGGTACAGGGACAGGGGGCAAAGAGACCCAGTACTTC.

Worth noting for this clonotype: A much larger clone lies a single base off, so this may be a read error. V is TRBV27 and J is TRBJ2-5, with D possibly TRBD2 on 6 matching bases. The length of the CDR3 is 14 residues. Germline lookup yields CDR1 MNHEY and CDR2 SMNVEV (reference sequence). CDR3 residues: CASSSNWGRENQYF. In DNA form, the CDR3 reads TGTGCCAGCAGTTCGAATTGGGGTCGGGAGAACCAGTACTTC.

Many counts were recorded for this clonotype. The gene calls are TRBV3-1 and TRBJ2-5, with 7 positions matching TRBD1. Trimming removed 3 bases from V and 4 bases from J; junction bases left unmatched: 2. Germline V gives CDR1 LGHDT, CDR2 YNNKEL (reference sequence). The CDR3 is 13 amino acids. The DNA of the CDR3 is TGTGCCAGCAGCCATCGGACAGGAGAGACCCAGTACTTC. It specifies CASSHRTGETQYF.